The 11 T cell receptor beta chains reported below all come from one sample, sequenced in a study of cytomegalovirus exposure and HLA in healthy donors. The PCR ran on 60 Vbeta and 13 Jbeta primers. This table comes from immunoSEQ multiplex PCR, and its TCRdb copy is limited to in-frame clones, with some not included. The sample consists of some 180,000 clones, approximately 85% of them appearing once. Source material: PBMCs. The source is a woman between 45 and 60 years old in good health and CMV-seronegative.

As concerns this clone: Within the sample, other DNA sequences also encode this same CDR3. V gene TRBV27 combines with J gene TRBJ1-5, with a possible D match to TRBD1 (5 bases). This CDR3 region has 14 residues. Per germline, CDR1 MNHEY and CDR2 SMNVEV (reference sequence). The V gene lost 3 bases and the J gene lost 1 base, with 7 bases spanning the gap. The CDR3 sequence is CASSFQGSNQPQHF. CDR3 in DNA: TGTGCCAGCAGTTTTCAGGGAAGCAATCAGCCCCAGCATTTT.

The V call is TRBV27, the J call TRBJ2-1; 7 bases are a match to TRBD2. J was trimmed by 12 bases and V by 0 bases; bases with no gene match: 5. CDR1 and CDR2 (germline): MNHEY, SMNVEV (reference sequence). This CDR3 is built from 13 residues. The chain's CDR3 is CASSLSLREPQFF. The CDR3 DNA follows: TGTGCCAGCAGTTTATCGTTGCGGGAGCCGCAGTTCTTC.

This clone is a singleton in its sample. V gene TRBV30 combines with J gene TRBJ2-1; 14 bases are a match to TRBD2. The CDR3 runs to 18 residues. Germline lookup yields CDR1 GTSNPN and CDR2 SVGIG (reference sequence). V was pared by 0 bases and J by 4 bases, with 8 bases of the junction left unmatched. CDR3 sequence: CAWSVKGLAGVSYNEQFF. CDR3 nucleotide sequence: TGTGCCTGGAGTGTAAAGGGACTAGCGGGAGTATCGTACAATGAGCAGTTCTTC.

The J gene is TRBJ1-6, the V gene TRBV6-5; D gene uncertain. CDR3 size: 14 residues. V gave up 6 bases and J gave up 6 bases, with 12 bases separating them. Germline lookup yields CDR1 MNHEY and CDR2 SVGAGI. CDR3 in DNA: TGTGCCAGCAGCCCGGTATCGAGTAATTCACCCCTCCACTTT. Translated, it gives CASSPVSSNSPLHF.

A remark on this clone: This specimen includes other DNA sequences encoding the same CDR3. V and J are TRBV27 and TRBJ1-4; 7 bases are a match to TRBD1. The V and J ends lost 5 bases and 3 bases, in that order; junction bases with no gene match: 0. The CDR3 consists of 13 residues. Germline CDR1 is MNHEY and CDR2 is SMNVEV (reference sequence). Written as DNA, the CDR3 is TGTGCCAGCAGTGGGACAGCTAATGAAAAACTGTTTTTT. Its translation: CASSGTANEKLFF.

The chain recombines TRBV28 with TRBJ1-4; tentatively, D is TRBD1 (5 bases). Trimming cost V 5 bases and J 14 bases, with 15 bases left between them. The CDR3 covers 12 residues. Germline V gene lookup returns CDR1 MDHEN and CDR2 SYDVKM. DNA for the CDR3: TGTGCCAGCAGTCCGGGACTTTATGGGCTGTTTTTT. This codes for CASSPGLYGLFF.

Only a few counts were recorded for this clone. CDR3 in amino acids: CASSSPPETQYF. Written as DNA, the CDR3 is TGTGCCAGCAGTTCTCCCCCCGAGACCCAGTACTTC. The chain couples TRBV28 to TRBJ2-5; D is uncertain. Germline V gene lookup returns CDR1 MDHEN and CDR2 SYDVKM. The CDR3 totals 12 residues. V dropped 4 bases and J dropped 5 bases, with 8 bases sitting between them.

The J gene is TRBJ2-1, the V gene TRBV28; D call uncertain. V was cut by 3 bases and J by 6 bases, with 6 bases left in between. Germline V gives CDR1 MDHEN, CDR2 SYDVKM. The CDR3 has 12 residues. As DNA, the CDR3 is TGTGCCAGCAGTTTGTTGGCCAATGAGCAGTTCTTC. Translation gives CASSLLANEQFF. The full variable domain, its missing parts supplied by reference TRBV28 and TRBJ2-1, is DVKVTQSSRYLVKRTGEKVFLECVQDMDHENMFWYRQDPGLGLRLIYFSYDVKMKEKGDIPEGYSVSREKKERFSLILESASTNQTSMYLCASSLLANEQFFGPGTRLTVL.

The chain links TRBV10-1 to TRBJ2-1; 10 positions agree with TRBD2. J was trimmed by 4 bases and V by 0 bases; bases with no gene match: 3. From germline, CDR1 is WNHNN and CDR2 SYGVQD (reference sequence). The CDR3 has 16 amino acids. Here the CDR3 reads CASSESRTSGYNEQFF. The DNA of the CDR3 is TGCGCCAGCAGTGAGTCGAGGACTAGCGGTTACAATGAGCAGTTCTTC.

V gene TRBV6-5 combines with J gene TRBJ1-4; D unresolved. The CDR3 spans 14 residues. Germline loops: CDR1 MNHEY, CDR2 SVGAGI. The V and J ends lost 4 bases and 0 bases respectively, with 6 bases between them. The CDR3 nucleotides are TGTGCCAGCAGTTCGGGAGCAACTAATGAAAAACTGTTTTTT. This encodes CASSSGATNEKLFF.

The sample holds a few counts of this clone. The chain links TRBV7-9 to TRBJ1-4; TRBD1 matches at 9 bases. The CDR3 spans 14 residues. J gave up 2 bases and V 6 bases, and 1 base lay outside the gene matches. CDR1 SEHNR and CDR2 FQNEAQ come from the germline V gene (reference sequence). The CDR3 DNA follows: TGTGCCAGCAGTGACAGGGGGACTAATGAAAAACTGTTTTTT. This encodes CASSDRGTNEKLFF.